Listed here is a single T cell receptor beta chain. Its antigen is not identified. There are 18 residues in the CDR3. The sample originates from a study of CD8 T cells in Susac syndrome. In the study overall: Sequencing included Susac syndrome patients, over five of them with active disease and under 10 in remission. Susac syndrome patients were untreated, on corticosteroids with some adding intravenous immunoglobulin, or on intravenous immunoglobulin only.

Study conclusions and caveats: Across the total CD8+ repertoires, about 17 Susac-specific public clones were detected, and across the CD8+ TEMRA repertoires, roughly five such clones were detected.

High-throughput TCR beta sequencing covered peripheral CD8+ and CD4+ T cells. RNA, at about 0.45 to 1 ug, was reverse transcribed with random hexamers. TCRdb itself ran the immunoSEQ multiplex PCR reads through MiXCR, one entry per CDR3 protein. This sample has about 130,000 distinct CDR3 sequences, with approximately 95% found just once. The sample was CD8+ T cells from PBMCs. The chain employs TRBV21-1 and TRBJ2-1; TRBD2 reflects the table's D call only, with no check against the DNA. TRBV21-1 has pseudogene status. The clonotype originates from a human donor with Susac syndrome. The CDR3 DNA follows: TGTGCCAGCAGCAAACCGTTTTTGGGTAGCGGGAGGCCCAATGAGCAGTTCTTC. It specifies CASSKPFLGSGRPNEQFF.